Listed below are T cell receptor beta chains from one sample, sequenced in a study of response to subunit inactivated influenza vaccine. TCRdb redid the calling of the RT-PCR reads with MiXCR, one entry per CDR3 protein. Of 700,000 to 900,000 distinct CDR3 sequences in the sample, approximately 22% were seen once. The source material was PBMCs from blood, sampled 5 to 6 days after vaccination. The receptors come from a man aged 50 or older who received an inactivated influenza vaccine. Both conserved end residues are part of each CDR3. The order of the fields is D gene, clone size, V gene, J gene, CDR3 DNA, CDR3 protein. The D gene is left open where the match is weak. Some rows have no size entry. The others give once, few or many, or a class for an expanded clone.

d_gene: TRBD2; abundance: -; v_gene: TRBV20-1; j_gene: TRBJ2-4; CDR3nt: TGCAGTGCTAGGGTTAGCGGGAGACTTGCCAAAAACATTCAGTACTTC; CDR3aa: CSARVSGRLAKNIQYF
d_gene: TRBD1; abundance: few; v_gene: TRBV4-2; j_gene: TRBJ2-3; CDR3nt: TGTGCCAGCAGCCAAGATGTGAGACAGGGACCAGATACGCAGTATTTT; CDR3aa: CASSQDVRQGPDTQYF
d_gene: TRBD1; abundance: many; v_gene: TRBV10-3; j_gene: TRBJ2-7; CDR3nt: TGTGCCATCAGTGAGGGGGGACAGCGCCACTACGAGCAGTACTTC; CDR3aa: CAISEGGQRHYEQYF
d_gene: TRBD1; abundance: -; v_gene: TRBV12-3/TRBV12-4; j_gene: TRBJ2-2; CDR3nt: TGTGCCAGCAGTCGGACAGGGAGCACCGGGGAGCTGTTTTTT; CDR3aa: CASSRTGSTGELFF
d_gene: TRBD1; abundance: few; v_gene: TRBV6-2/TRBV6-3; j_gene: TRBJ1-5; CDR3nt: TGTGCCAGCACCGCGGGATACAGGGGAAGTAGCAATCAGCCCCAGCATTTT; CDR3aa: CASTAGYRGSSNQPQHF
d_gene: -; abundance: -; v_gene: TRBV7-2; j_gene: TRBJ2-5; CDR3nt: TGTGCCAGCAGCTTACCGTCTCATCCCCAGTACTTC; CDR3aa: CASSLPSHPQYF
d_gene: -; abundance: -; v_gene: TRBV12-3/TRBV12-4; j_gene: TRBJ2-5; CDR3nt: TGTGCCAGCAGGCCCGGGGGTGGTAGTGAGACCCAGTACTTC; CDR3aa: CASRPGGGSETQYF
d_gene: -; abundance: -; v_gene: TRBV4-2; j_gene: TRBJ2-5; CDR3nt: TGTGCCAGCAGCACGGACGGAACGCAAGAGACCCAGTACTTC; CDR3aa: CASSTDGTQETQYF
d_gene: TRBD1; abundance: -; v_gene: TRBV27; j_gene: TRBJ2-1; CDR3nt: TGTGCCAGCAGTTTATTGGACAGGCACGATGAGCAGTTCTTC; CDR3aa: CASSLLDRHDEQFF
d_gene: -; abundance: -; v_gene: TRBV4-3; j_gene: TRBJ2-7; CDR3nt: TGCGCCAGCAGCCTAGCCATAACAGGGTTAGGCTACGAGCAGTACTTC; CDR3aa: CASSLAITGLGYEQYF
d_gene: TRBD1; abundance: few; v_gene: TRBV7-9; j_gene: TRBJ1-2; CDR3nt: TGTGCCAGCAGCTCCGGACAGGTGGGCTACACCTTC; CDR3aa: CASSSGQVGYTF
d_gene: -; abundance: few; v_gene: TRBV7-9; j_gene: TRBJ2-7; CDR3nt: TGTGCCAGCAGCGAAAGCCCAAAGGGCAACGAGCAGTACTTC; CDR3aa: CASSESPKGNEQYF
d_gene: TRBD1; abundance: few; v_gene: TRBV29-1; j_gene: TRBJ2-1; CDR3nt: TGCAGCGTTGAATGGGTGGACAGGGGTAGCTCCTACAATGAGCAGTTCTTC; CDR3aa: CSVEWVDRGSSYNEQFF
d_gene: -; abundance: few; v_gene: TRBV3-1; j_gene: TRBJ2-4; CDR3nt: TGTGCCAGCAGCGACCCAGGTAGCGGTGCCAAAAACATTCAGTACTTC; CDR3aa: CASSDPGSGAKNIQYF
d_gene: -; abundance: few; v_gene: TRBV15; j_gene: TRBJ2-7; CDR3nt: TGTGCCACCAGCAGAGATTTCCCTGGTGGATCGCAGTACTTC; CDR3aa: CATSRDFPGGSQYF
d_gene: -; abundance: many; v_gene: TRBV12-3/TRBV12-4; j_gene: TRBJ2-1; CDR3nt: TGTGCCAGCAGTTTAGAGGTGTACAATGAGCAGTTCTTC; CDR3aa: CASSLEVYNEQFF
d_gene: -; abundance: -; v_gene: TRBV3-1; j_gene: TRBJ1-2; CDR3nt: TGTGCCAGCAGCCAGCCGGGAAATACTAACTATGGCTACACCTTC; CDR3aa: CASSQPGNTNYGYTF
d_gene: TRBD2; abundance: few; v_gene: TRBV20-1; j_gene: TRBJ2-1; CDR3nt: TGCAGTGCTAGTCCTAGCGGGAGGCCCTACAATGAGCAGTTCTTC; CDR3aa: CSASPSGRPYNEQFF
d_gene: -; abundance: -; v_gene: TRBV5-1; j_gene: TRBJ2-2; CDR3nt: TGCGCCAGCAGCTTGTGGGGGGCCGATGACGGGGAGCTGTTTTTT; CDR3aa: CASSLWGADDGELFF
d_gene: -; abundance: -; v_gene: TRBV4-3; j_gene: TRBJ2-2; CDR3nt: TGCGCCAGCAGCCGTGAGACAGGTCCACCCACCGGGGAGCTGTTTTTT; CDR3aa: CASSRETGPPTGELFF
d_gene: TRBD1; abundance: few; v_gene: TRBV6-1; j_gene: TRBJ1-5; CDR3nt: TGTGCCAGCAGTGACCCCATGACAGGGCGTCAGCCCCAGCATTTT; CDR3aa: CASSDPMTGRQPQHF
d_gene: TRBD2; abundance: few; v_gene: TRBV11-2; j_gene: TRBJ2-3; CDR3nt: TGTGCCAGCAGCGGAATACTAGCGGGGCTTGTAGATACGCAGTATTTT; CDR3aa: CASSGILAGLVDTQYF
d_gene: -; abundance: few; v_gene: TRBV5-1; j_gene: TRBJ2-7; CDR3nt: TGCGCCAGCAGCCCCACCGTCCGGGACCCCTACGAGCAGTACTTC; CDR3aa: CASSPTVRDPYEQYF
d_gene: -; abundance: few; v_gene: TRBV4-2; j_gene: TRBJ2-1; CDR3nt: TGTGCCAGCAGCCCTACGGGCGGAGCACCCTACAATGAGCAGTTCTTC; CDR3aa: CASSPTGGAPYNEQFF
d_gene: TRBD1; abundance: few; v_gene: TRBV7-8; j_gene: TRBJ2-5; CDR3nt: TGTGCCAGCAGCTTAGGGACAGGGAAGCGAGAGACCCAGTACTTC; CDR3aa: CASSLGTGKRETQYF
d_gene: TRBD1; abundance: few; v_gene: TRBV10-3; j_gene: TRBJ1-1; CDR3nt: TGTGCCATCAGTGAGCTTAGGGACAGGGGTTGGACTGAAGCTTTCTTT; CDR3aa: CAISELRDRGWTEAFF
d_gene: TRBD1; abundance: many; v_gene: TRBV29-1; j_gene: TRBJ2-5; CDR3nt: TGCAGCGTTGAAGGACAGGGAGAACTCCAAGAGACCCAGTACTTC; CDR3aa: CSVEGQGELQETQYF
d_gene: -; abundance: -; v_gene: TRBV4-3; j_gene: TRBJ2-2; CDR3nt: TGCGCCAGCAGCCAAGATCGGTGGCTCTATAGCACCGGGGAGCTGTTTTTT; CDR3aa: CASSQDRWLYSTGELFF
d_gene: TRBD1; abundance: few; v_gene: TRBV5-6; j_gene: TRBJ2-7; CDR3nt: TGTGCCAGCAGCTTGGCCGGGACAGGGCTATCCTACGAGCAGTACTTC; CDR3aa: CASSLAGTGLSYEQYF
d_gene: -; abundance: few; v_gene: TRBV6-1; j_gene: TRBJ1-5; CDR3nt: TGTGCCAGCAGGCCCGGACAGTATAGCAATCAGCCCCAGCATTTT; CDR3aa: CASRPGQYSNQPQHF